The TCR beta chain under discussion was sequenced for a study of Ad26.COV2.S vaccination and SARS-CoV-2 variants. Whole-study results and caveats: The TCR-based breadth and depth measures might underestimate overall T cell responses. Comparable non-spike TCR breadth was observed in vaccine and placebo recipients.

Concerning this clone itself: The target antigen is unknown.

V trimming: 3 bases; J trimming: 0 bases; junction bases outside the gene matches: 5. Germline V CDR1 and CDR2: SEHNR, FQNEAQ (reference sequence). The CDR3 is 16 residues long. Sample treatment: over 15 received Ad26.COV2.S at low or high dose, single or two shots; about 5 received placebo; per-sample allocation not given. Sampling was done on day 63 after the first vaccine or placebo injection. The sample came from a Boston adult aged 18-55 years. This table comes from immunoSEQ multiplex PCR, and its TCRdb copy is limited to in-frame clones, with some not included. The repertoire includes fewer than 500,000 clones, about nine tenths of them detected once, and 12% sits in the top ten.

Source: peripheral blood, taken in a trial of Ad26.COV2.S vaccine versus placebo. The rearrangement joins TRBV7-9 to TRBJ1-1; 9 positions match TRBD1. This sequence was found in a person between 18 and 65 years old who received the Ad26.COV2.S COVID-19 vaccine or a placebo. The CDR3: CASSFYRGLMNTEAFF. The CDR3 DNA sequence: TGTGCCAGCAGCTTTTACAGGGGGCTTATGAACACTGAAGCTTTCTTT.